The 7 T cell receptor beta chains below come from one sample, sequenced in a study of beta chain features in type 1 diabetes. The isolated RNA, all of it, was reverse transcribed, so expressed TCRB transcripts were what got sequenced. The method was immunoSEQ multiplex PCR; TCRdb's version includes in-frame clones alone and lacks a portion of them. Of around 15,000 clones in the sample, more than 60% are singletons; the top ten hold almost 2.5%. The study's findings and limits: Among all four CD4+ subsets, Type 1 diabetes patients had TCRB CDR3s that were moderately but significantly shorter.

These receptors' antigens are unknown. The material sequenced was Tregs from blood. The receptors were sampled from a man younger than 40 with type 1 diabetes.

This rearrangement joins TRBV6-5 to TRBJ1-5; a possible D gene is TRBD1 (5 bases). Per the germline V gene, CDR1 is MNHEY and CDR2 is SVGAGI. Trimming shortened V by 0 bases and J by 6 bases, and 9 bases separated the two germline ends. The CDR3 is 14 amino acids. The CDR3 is CASSYSQGGQPQHF. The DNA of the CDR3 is TGTGCCAGCAGTTACTCTCAGGGAGGTCAGCCCCAGCATTTT.

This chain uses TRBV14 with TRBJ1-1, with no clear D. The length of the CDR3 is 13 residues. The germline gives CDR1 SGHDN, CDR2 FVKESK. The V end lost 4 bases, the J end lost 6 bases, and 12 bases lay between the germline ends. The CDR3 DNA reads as TGTGCCAGCAGCCCCCAGATTGACTCTGAAGCTTTCTTT. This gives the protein CASSPQIDSEAFF.

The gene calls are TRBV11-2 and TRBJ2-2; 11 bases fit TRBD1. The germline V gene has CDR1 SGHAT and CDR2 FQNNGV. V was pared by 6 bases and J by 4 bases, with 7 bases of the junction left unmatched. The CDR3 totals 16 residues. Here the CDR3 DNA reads TGTGCCAGCAGATCCCCCGGGACAGGGGGCACCGGGGAGCTGTTTTTT. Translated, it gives CASRSPGTGGTGELFF.

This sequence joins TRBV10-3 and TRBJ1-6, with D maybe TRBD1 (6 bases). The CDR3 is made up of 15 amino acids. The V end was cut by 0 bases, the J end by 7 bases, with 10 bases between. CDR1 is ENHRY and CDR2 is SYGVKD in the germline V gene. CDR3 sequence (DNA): TGTGCCATCAGTGAGTCCACAGGGTGGAATTCACCCCTCCACTTT. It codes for CAISESTGWNSPLHF.

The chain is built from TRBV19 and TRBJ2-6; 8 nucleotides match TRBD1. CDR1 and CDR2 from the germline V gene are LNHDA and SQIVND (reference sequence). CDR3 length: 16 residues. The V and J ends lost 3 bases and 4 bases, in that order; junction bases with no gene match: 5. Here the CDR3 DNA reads TGTGCCAGTAGTATGGGGACAGGCTGGGGGGCCAACGTCCTGACTTTC. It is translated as CASSMGTGWGANVLTF.

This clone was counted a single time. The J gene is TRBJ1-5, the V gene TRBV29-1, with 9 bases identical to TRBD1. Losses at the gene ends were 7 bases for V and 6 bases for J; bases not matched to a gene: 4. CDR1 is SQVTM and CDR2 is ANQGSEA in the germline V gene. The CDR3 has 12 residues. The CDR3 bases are TGCAGCGCTTCGGGACAGGGTCAGCCCCAGCATTTT. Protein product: CSASGQGQPQHF.

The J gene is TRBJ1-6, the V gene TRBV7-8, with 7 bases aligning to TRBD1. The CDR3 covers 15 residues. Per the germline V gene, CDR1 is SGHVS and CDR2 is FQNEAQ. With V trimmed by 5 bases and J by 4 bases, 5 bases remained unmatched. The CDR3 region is CASSAGTVYNSPLHF. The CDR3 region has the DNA TGTGCCAGCAGCGCCGGGACAGTGTATAATTCACCCCTCCACTTT.